This record looks at one T cell receptor (beta chain) sequence and its context. Its matching antigen is unknown. Profiling relied on immunoSEQ multiplex PCR, and the TCRdb table lists in-frame clones only, not all of them. Of around 63,000 clones in the sample, about 89% are singletons; the top ten hold around 4.6%. The CDR3 is 15 amino acids. V dropped 2 bases and J dropped 0 bases, with 7 bases sitting between them. The germline CDR1 and CDR2 sequences are LNHNV and YYDKDF (reference sequence). These data come from a study of identifying expanded T cells in peripheral blood. During the collection period, no donor immune events like infections were recorded. General study results and limits: Differentially abundant clones: 0.95 to 1.5 between replicates, around 16 at two to three weeks, 18 to 20 at four. Variance in clone template counts between two-week samples significantly increased with total template count across all healthy donors.

This TCR was recovered from a person aged 18 to 75 in good health. The sequencing sample was made of blood. The chain links TRBV15 to TRBJ1-4; D remains unclear. This chain's CDR3 is CATSRRRATNEKLFF. CDR3 DNA: TGTGCCACCAGCAGACGTAGAGCAACTAATGAAAAACTGTTTTTT.